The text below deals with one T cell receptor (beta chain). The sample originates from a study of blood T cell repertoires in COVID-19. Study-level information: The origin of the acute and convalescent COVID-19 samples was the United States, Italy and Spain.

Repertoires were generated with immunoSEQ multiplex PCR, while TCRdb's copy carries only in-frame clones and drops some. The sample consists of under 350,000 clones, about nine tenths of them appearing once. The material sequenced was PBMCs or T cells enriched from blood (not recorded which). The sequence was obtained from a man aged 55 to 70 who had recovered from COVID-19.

CDR3 sequence reads: CASSRQGQETQYF. The CDR3 DNA is TGTGCCAGCAGCCGGCAGGGCCAAGAGACCCAGTACTTC. The genes are TRBV3-1 (or the pseudogene TRBV3-2) and TRBJ2-5; D is perhaps TRBD1 (5 bases). CDR3 size: 13 residues. Trimming cost V 4 bases and J 1 base, with 7 bases left between them. Germline CDR1 is LGHDT and CDR2 is YNNKEL (reference sequence).